The clone carrying this TCR beta chain was counted a few times. This sample is part of a study of early T cells in non-severe SARS-CoV-2 infection. Separate cDNA molecules each had unique molecular identifiers attached to them. One entry per CDR3 protein results from TCRdb running MiXCR on the 5' RACE reads. Of 75,000 to 100,000 distinct CDR3 sequences in the sample, 15% were seen once. What was sequenced was whole blood. The clonotype comes from an adult who was a healthcare worker with PCR-confirmed SARS-CoV-2 infection or an uninfected control (not recorded which).

The CDR3 bases are TGCGCCAGCAGCCAAGGACAGGTAGGGGACACTGAAGCTTTCTTT. This sequence encodes CASSQGQVGDTEAFF. The rearrangement links TRBV4-1 to TRBJ1-1; a possible D gene is TRBD1 (6 bases). CDR1 is MGHRA and CDR2 is YSYEKL in the germline V gene. Trimming left V 1 base short and J 3 bases short, with 12 bases between. This CDR3 is built from 15 residues.